The next 2 T cell receptor beta chains were all read from a single sample in a study of blood T cell repertoires in COVID-19. Assay used: immunoSEQ multiplex PCR; TCRdb lists only in-frame clones, some missing. The sample holds about 140,000 clones, 87% seen once. Sequencing was carried out using PBMCs or T cells enriched from blood (not recorded which). Every receptor here comes from a man aged 60-69 years who had recovered from COVID-19.

The V call is TRBV7-3, the J call TRBJ2-7; tentative D call: TRBD1 (5 bases). CDR1 and CDR2 from the germline V gene are SGHTA and FQGTGA. The CDR3 is made up of 13 amino acids. V lost 5 bases, J lost 7 bases, and 15 bases lay in between. The CDR3 is CASSPVGQGEQYF. In nucleotides, the CDR3 is TGTGCCAGCAGCCCGGTCGGGCAGGGAGAGCAGTACTTC.

J is TRBJ2-3 and V is TRBV11-3, with D perhaps TRBD2 (6 bases). Trimming left V 1 base short and J 2 bases short, with 7 bases between. The CDR3 consists of 14 residues. In germline, CDR1 is SGHNT, CDR2 YENEEA. CDR3 protein: CASSLAGVTDTQYF. CDR3 bases: TGTGCCAGCAGCTTAGCGGGGGTCACAGATACGCAGTATTTT.